Sequencing of this TCR beta chain was carried out in a study of cytomegalovirus exposure and HLA in healthy donors. Although they were nominally healthy when sampled, donors likely had unrecorded immune exposures. Primers for the PCR totalled 60 Vbeta and 13 Jbeta. Sequencing was performed with immunoSEQ multiplex PCR; in TCRdb, only in-frame clones are kept and a portion is missing. The sample includes 150,000 to 160,000 clones, 65% to 75% of them seen just once. V was shortened by 0 bases and J by 0 bases, with 9 bases between the two germline ends. The germline CDR1 and CDR2 sequences are LGHNA and YNFKEQ. The CDR3 has 16 residues.

This chain uses TRBV4-2 with TRBJ2-1; possibly TRBD2 for D (5 bases). This sequence originates from a man aged 25-40 years in good health and CMV-seronegative. The sample consisted of PBMCs. CDR3 in amino acids: CASSQDLRDSYNEQFF. The CDR3 DNA sequence: TGTGCCAGCAGCCAAGATTTGAGGGACTCCTACAATGAGCAGTTCTTC.